This T cell receptor (beta chain) was retrieved from a study of T cell repertoires in cytomegalovirus infection. Study results and limitations: Clonotypes of TCR beta that were HLA-C-restricted and CMV-specific dominated the ex vivo response.

Regarding this clonotype: Its antigen is not known.

CDR1 and CDR2 from the germline V gene are MNHNY and SVGAGI (reference sequence). The CDR3 runs 12 residues. V shed 7 bases and J shed 4 bases, with 8 bases lying between them. One entry per CDR3 protein, called by TCRdb with MiXCR from the reads. The sample contains about 490,000 distinct CDR3 sequences, about a quarter of which appear only once. The receptor was derived from a human donor in good health (CMV status not recorded). Some clones in this sample may be carry-over from other donors' samples. Sequenced material: PBMCs. This chain joins TRBV6-6 and TRBJ1-5; perhaps TRBD1 as D (5 bases). CDR3 sequence reads: CASTEGNQPQHF. The DNA of the CDR3 is TGTGCCAGCACAGAGGGGAATCAGCCCCAGCATTTT.